This record looks at one TCR beta chain sequence and its context. Its antigen is unknown. Germline is not matched at one junction end, which may reflect a read error. The sorted-subset replicate PCRs were given 150 to 200 ng DNA, which is 30,000 to 35,000 T cell genomes. Using immunoSEQ multiplex PCR, the repertoire was profiled, and TCRdb retains in-frame clones only, with some absent. The sample lists about 2 million clones; about 95% were seen once. The sample belongs to a study of shared clonotypes between healthy human individuals. Study-wide results and caveats: Shared clonotypes across all four donors exceeded non-shared ones in generation probability. Investigators collected only blood, and repertoires in tissues likely differ.

Germline V gene lookup returns CDR1 SSHAT and CDR2 FNYEAQ (reference sequence). The CDR3 contains 17 residues. Terminally differentiated effector memory CD45RA+ cells were excluded by CCR7 positive selection of CD45RO-negative cells. The chain has TRBV7-7 and TRBJ1-3; TRBD1 aligns across 8 bases. This clonotype originated in a man aged 18 to 30 in good health. The specimen was naive CD8+ T cells sorted from blood. The CDR3 bases are TGTGCTAGCAGCTCGATGGGACAGGACCTCTCTGGAAACACCATATATTTT. Translating gives CASSSMGQDLSGNTIYF.